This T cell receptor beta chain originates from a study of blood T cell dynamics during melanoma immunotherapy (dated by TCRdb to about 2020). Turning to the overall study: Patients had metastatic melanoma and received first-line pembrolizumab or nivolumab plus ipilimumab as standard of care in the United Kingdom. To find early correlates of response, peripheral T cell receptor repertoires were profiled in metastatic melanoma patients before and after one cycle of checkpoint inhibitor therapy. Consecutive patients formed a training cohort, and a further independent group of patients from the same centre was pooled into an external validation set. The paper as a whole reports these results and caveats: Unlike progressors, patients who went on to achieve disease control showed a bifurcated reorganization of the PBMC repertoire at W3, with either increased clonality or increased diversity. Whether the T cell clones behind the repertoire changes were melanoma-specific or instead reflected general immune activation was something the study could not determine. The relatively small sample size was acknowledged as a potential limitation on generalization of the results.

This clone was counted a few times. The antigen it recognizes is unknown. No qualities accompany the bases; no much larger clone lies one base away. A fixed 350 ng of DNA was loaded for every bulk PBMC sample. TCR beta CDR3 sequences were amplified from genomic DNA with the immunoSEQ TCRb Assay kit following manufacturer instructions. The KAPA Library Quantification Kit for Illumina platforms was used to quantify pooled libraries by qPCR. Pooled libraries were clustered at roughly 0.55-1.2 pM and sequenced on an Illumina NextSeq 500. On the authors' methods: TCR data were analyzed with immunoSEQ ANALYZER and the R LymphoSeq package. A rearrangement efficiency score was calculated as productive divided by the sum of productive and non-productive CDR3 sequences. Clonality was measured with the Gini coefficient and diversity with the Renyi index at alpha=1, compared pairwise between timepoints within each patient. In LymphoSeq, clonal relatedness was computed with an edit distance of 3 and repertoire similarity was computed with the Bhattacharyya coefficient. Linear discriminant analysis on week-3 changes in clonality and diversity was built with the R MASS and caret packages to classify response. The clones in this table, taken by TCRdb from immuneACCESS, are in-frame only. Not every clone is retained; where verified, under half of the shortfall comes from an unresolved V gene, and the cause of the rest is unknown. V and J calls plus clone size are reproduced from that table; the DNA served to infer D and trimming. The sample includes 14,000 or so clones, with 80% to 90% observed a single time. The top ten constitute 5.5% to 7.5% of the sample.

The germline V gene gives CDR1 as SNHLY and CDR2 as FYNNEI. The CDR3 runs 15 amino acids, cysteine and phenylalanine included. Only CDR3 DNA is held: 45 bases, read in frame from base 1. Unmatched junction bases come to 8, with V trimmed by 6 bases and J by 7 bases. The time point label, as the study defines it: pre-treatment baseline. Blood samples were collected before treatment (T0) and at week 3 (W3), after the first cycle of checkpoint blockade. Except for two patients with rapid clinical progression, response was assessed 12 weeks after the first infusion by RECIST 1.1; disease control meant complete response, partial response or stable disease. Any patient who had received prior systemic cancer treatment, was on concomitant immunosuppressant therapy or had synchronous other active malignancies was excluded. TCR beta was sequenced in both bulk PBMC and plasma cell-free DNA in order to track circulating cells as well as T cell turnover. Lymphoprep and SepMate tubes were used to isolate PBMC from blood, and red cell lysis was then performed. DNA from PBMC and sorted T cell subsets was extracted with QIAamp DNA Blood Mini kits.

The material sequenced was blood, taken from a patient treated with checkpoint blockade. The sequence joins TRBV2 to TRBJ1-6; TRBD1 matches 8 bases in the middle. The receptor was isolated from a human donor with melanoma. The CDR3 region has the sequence CASRPGTGLNSPLHF. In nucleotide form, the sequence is TGTGCCAGCAGGCCCGGGACAGGCTTGAATTCACCCCTCCACTTT.